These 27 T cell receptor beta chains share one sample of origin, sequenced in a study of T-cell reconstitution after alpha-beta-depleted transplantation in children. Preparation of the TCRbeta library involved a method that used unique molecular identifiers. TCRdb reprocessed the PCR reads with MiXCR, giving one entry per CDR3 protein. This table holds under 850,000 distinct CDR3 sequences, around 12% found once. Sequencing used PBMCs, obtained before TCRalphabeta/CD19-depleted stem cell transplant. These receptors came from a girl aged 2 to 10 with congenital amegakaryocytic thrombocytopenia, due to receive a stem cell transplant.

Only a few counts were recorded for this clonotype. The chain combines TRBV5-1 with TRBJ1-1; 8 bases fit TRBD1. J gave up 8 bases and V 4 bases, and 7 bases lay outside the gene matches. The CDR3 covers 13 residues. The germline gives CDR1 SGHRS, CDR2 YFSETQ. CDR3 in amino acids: CASSTDRGPEAFF. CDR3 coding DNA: TGCGCCAGCAGCACCGACAGGGGTCCAGAAGCTTTCTTT. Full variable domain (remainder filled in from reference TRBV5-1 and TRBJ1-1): KAGVTQTPRYLIKTRGQQVTLSCSPISGHRSVSWYQQTPGQGLQFLFEYFSETQRNKGNFPGRFSGRQFSNSRSEMNVSTLELGDSALYLCASSTDRGPEAFFGQGTRLTVV.

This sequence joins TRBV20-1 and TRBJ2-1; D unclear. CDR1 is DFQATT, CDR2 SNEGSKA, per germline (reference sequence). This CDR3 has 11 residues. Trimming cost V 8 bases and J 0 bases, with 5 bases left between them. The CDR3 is CSKSSYNEQFF. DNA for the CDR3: TGCAGTAAGAGCTCCTACAATGAGCAGTTCTTC.

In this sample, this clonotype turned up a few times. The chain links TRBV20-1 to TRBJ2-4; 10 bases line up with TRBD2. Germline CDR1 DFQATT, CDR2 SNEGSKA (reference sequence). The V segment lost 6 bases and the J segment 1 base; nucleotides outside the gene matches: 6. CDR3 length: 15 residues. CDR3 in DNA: TGCAGTGCAGGGACTAGCGAGGAGGCCAAAAACATTCAGTACTTC. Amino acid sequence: CSAGTSEEAKNIQYF.

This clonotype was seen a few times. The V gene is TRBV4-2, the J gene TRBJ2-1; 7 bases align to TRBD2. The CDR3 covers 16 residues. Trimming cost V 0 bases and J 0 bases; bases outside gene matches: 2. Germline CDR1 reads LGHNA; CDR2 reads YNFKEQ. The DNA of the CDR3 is TGTGCCAGCAGCCAAGAGGGGGAGGGCTCCTACAATGAGCAGTTCTTC. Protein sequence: CASSQEGEGSYNEQFF.

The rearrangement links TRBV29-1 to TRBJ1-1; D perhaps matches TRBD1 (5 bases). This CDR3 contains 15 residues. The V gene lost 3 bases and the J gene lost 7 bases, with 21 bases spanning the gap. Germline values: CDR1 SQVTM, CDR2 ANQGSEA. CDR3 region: CSVDPTRAATGEAFF. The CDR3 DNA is TGCAGCGTTGATCCGACCCGGGCCGCAACAGGTGAAGCTTTCTTT.

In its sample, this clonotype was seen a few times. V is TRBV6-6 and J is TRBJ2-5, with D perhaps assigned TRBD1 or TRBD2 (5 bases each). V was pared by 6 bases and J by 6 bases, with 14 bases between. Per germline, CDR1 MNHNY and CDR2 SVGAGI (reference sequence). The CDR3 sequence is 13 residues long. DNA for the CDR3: TGTGCCAGCAGAGACAGTAGCGTGCAGACCCAGTACTTC. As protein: CASRDSSVQTQYF.

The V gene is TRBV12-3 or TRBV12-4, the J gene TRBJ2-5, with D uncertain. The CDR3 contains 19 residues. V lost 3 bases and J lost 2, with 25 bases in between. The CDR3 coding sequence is TGTGCCAGCAGTTTCTCCCTGGTCGCTACGGACGGCCCGCAAGAGACCCAGTACTTC. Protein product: CASSFSLVATDGPQETQYF.

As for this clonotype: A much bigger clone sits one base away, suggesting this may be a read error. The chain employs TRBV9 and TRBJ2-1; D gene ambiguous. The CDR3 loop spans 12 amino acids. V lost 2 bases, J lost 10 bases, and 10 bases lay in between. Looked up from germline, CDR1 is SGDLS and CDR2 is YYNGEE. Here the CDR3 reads CASSVRPGEQFF. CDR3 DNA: TGTGCCAGCAGCGTCAGACCGGGCGAGCAGTTCTTC.

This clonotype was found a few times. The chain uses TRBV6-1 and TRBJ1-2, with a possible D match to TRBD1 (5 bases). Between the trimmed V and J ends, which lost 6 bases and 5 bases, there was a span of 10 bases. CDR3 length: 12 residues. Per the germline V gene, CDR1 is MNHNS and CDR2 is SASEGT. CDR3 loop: CASRKTAYGYTF. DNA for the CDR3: TGTGCCAGCAGGAAGACAGCGTATGGCTACACCTTC.

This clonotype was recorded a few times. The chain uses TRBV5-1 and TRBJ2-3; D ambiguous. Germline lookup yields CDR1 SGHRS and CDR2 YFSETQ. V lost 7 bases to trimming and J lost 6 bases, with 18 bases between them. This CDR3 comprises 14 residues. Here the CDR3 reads CASSSENRGDTQYF. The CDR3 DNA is TGCGCCAGCTCATCCGAAAACCGTGGGGATACGCAGTATTTT.

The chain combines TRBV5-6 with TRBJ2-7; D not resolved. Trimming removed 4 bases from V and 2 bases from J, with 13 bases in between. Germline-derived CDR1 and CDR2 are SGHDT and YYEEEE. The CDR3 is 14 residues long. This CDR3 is CASSRRTDPYEQYF. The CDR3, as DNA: TGTGCCAGCAGCCGGCGGACGGACCCCTACGAGCAGTACTTC.

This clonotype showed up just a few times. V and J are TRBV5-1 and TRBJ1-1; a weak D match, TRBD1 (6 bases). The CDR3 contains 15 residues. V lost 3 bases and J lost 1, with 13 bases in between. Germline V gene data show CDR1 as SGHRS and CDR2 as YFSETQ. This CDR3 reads CASSSDGTPNTEAFF. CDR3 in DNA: TGCGCCAGCAGCTCCGACGGGACACCGAACACTGAAGCTTTCTTT.

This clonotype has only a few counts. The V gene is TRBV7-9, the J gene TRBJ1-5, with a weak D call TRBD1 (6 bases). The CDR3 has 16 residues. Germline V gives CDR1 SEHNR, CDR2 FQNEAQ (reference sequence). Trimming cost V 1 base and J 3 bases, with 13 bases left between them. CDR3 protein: CASSLGGLAINQPQHF. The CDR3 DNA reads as TGTGCCAGCAGCTTAGGGGGGCTGGCGATCAATCAGCCCCAGCATTTT.

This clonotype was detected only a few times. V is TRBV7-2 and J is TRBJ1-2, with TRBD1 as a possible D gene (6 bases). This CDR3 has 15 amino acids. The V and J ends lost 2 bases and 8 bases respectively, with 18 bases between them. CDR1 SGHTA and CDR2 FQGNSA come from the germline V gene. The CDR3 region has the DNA TGTGCCAGCAGCTTATATGGGGGGCTAGTGGGCGGCTACACCTTC. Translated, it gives CASSLYGGLVGGYTF.

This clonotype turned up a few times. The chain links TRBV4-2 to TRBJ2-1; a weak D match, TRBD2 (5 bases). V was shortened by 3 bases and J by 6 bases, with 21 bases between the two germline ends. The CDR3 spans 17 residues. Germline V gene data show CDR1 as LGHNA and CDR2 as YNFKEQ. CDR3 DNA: TGTGCCAGCAGCCAGCAGGTTACCGCACCAGAGGGCAATGAGCAGTTCTTC. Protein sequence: CASSQQVTAPEGNEQFF.

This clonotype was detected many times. The CDR3 region has the DNA TGTGCCAGCAGCATGACTAGCCTAGACAATGAGCAGTTCTTC. It is translated as CASSMTSLDNEQFF. The J gene is TRBJ2-1, the V gene TRBV5-6, with 7 nucleotides matching TRBD2. Per germline, CDR1 SGHDT and CDR2 YYEEEE. The CDR3 consists of 14 residues. The junction had 6 bases not matched to a gene; V was cut back by 4 bases and J by 5 bases.

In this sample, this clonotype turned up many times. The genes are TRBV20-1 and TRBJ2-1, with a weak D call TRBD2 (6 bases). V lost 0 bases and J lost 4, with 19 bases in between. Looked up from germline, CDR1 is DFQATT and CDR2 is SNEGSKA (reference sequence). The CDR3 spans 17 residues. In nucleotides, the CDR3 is TGCAGTGCTAGAGAGCACCTTTGGGAGGATAGGTACAATGAGCAGTTCTTC. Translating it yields CSAREHLWEDRYNEQFF.

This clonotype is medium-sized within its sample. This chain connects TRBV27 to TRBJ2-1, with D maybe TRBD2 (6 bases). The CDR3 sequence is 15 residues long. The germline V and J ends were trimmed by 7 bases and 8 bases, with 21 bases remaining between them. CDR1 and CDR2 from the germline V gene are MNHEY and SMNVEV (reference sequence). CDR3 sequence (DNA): TGTGCCAGCAAATTACGGAGGGTTTCTCCGGATGAGCAGTTCTTC. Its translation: CASKLRRVSPDEQFF.

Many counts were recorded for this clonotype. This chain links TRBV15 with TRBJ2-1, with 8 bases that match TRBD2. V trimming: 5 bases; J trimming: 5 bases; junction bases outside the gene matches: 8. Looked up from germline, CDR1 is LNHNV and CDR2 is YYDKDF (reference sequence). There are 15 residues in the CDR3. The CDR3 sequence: CATSVSGTRNNEQFF. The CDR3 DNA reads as TGTGCCACCAGCGTCTCCGGGACTAGGAACAATGAGCAGTTCTTC.

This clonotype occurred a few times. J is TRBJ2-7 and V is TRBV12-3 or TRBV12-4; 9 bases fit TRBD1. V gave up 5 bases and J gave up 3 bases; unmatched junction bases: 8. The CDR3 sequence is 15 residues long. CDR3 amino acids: CASSSTGTGRYEQYF. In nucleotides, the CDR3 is TGTGCCAGCAGTAGCACCGGGACAGGGCGCTACGAGCAGTACTTC.

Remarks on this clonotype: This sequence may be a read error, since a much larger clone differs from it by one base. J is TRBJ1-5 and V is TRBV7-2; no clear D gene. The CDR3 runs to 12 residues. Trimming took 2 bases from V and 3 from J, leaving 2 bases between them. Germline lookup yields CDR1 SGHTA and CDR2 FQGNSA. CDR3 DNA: TGTGCCAGCAGCTTACACAATCAGCCCCAGCATTTT. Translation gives CASSLHNQPQHF.

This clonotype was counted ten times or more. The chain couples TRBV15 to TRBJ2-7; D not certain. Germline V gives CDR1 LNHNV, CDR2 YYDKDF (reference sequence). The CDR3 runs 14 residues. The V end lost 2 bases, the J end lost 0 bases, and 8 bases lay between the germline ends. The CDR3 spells CATSRSLSSYEQYF. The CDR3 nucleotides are TGTGCCACCAGCAGAAGTTTAAGCTCCTACGAGCAGTACTTC.

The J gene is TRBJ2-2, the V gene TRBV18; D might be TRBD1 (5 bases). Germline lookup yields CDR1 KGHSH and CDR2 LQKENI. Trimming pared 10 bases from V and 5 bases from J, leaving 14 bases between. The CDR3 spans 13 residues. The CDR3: CATQPTATGELFF. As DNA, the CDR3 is TGTGCCACCCAACCGACAGCAACCGGGGAGCTGTTTTTT.

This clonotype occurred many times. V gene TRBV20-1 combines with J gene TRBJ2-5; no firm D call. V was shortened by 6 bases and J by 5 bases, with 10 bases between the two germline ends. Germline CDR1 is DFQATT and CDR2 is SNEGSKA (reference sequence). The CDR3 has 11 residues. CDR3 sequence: CSAQKTETQYF. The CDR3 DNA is TGCAGTGCCCAGAAGACCGAGACCCAGTACTTC.

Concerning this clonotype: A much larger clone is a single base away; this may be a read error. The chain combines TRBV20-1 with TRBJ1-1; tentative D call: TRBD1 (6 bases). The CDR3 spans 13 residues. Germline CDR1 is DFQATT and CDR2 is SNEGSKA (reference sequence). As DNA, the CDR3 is TGCAGTGCTAGAACAGGGAAGGACACTGAAGCTCTCTTT. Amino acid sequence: CSARTGKDTEALF.

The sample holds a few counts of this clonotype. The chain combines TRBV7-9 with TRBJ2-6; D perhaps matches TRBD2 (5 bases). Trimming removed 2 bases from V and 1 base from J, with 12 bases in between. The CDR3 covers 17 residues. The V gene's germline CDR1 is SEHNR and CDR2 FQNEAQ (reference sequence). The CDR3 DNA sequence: TGTGCCAGCAGCTTATTCGATGGCGGGTCTGGGGCCAACGTCCTGACTTTC. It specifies CASSLFDGGSGANVLTF.

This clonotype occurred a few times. CDR3 in DNA: TGTGCCAGCAGTGATGCGGAAGTGGACAATGAGCAGTTCTTC. It encodes CASSDAEVDNEQFF. J is TRBJ2-1 and V is TRBV2; D not resolved. Germline assignment: CDR1 SNHLY and CDR2 FYNNEI. Trimming took 3 bases from V and 5 from J, leaving 11 bases between them. This CDR3 is built from 14 residues.